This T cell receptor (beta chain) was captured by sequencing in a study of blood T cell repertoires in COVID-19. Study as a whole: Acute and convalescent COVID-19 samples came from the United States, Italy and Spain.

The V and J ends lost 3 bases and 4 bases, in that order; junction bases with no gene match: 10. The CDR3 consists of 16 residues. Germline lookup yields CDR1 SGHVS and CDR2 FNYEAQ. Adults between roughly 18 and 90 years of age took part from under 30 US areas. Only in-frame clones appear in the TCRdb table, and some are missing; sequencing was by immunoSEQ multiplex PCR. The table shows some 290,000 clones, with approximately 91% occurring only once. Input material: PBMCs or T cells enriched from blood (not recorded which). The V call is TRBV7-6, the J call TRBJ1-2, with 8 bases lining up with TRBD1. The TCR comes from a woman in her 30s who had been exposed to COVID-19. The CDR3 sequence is CASSLAKDRDLYGYTF. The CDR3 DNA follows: TGTGCCAGCAGCTTGGCCAAGGACAGGGATCTCTATGGCTACACCTTC.